A single sample is the source of the 21 T cell receptor beta chains below, sequenced in a study of tumor-infiltrating lymphocytes in primary liver carcinoma (dated by TCRdb to about 2017). Without any cell sorting, total RNA and DNA were co-extracted from approximately 22-30 mg of bulk tissue using the AllPrep DNA/RNA mini kit. Sequencing instrument: Illumina HiSeq 2500. Starting from around 520 ng total RNA, TCRbeta-specific cDNA was produced by reverse transcription with a constant-region primer and ProtoScript II reverse transcriptase. TCRbeta libraries were built with three nested multiplex PCR rounds, a slightly modified ARM-PCR procedure. Each of the first two PCR rounds ran for around 9 cycles and used multiplex TRBV1-TRBV30 forward primers together with a Cbeta reverse primer. The public reads were reanalyzed by TCRdb: fastp trimming at Q25, MiXCR alignment, in-frame beta chains only. Rows are unified per CDR3 protein, each entry keeping the most common DNA and genes. The sample includes 100,000 or so distinct CDR3 sequences, with approximately 82% observed a single time. The ten largest clones add up to approximately 21% of the sample.

Sequenced: liver tumor tissue from sampling region 3. This specimen's cell subset or site label, per the study, means: tumor region T3, left-lateral pole. The receptors shown here come from a man aged 35 to 55 with primary liver carcinoma and hepatitis B virus infection.

Note on this clonotype: No conserved phenylalanine or tryptophan is present at the end of the CDR3, so a read error is the likely explanation. The V gene is TRBV5-1, the J gene TRBJ2-1, with 8 nucleotides matching TRBD2. Germline CDR1 SGHRS, CDR2 YFSETQ. There are 15 residues in the CDR3. The CDR3: CASSSGGTFYNDQFL. The CDR3 DNA follows: TGCGCCAGCAGCTCGGGGGGGACATTCTACAATGATCAGTTCTTA.

The chain is built from TRBV12-3 or TRBV12-4 and TRBJ1-5; no firm D call. The V gene lost 6 bases and the J gene lost 7 bases, with 19 bases spanning the gap. This CDR3 is built from 15 residues. As DNA, the CDR3 is TGTGCCAGCAGCCCCACAGCGCAGGATAACCAGCCCCAGCATTTT. It encodes CASSPTAQDNQPQHF.

About this clonotype itself: This CDR3 fails to terminate in the conserved phenylalanine or tryptophan, so it likely reflects a read error. CDR3 in DNA: TGTACCAGCAGCCCGGACCCCATAGGAGAGCTGTTTTTA. As protein: CTSSPDPIGELFL. V gene TRBV11-2 combines with J gene TRBJ2-2; unclear D gene. Germline assignment: CDR1 SGHAT and CDR2 FQNNGV. CDR3 length: 13 residues.

This clonotype was counted between two and nine times. The J gene is TRBJ2-7, the V gene TRBV7-2, with D perhaps matching TRBD1 or TRBD2 (5 bases each). V was trimmed by 6 bases and J by 4 bases, leaving 19 bases between them. Germline V gene data show CDR1 as SGHTA and CDR2 as FQGNSA. The CDR3 loop spans 15 amino acids. CDR3: CASSYPEGKGYEQYF. In DNA, the CDR3 is TGTGCCAGCAGTTACCCCGAGGGCAAGGGGTACGAGCAGTACTTC.

Regarding this clonotype: A junction boundary mismatches the germline segment, possibly from a read error. The genes are TRBV11-3 and TRBJ1-1, with D tentatively TRBD1 (6 bases). The CDR3 runs to 14 residues. Germline V CDR1 and CDR2: SGHNT, YENEEA. In nucleotides, the CDR3 is TGTGCCAACAGCTCGGGGGCAGGAGGCATTGAAGCTTACTTT. Residues: CANSSGAGGIEAYF.

A remark on this clonotype: This sequence may be a read error, since a much larger clone differs from it by one base. Likely a read error: the CDR3 ends without its conserved phenylalanine or tryptophan. The chain uses TRBV6-4 and TRBJ2-3, with D possibly matching TRBD2 (6 bases). The CDR3 consists of 13 residues. The V gene lost 4 bases and the J gene lost 2 bases, with 7 bases spanning the gap. Germline lookup yields CDR1 MRHNA and CDR2 SNTAGT. The CDR3 is CASSGGDTDTQYS. CDR3 DNA: TGTGCCAGCAGTGGCGGGGACACAGATACGCAGTATTCT.

Comments on this clonotype: This likely comes from a read error, as the CDR3 has no conserved phenylalanine or tryptophan at its end. V gene TRBV4-3 combines with J gene TRBJ2-1; D perhaps matches TRBD1 (7 bases). The germline V gene encodes CDR1 LGHNA and CDR2 YSLEER. The length of the CDR3 is 16 residues. The CDR3 bases are TGCGCTAGCAGCCAAGAAACCAGGGGGAGGTATAATGAGCAGTTCTCC. Translated: CASSQETRGRYNEQFS.

The chain carries TRBV4-3 and TRBJ2-2, with TRBD1 as a possible D gene (6 bases). V dropped 2 bases and J dropped 1 base, with 17 bases sitting between them. The CDR3 totals 18 residues. The germline gives CDR1 LGHNA, CDR2 YSLEER. The CDR3 loop is CASSQCGGRILNTGELFF. CDR3 coding DNA: TGCGCCAGCAGCCAATGTGGGGGCAGGATTCTGAACACCGGGGAGCTGTTTTTT.

With regard to this clonotype: Relative to the germline gene, one junction end is altered; a read error may explain this. The rearrangement links TRBV5-6 to TRBJ2-5; TRBD1 matches at 7 bases. The CDR3 sequence is 14 residues long. CDR1 SGHDT and CDR2 YYEEEE come from the germline V gene. CDR3 protein: CASSSGRQGLPEYF. The CDR3 nucleotides are TGTGCCAGCAGCTCAGGGCGACAGGGTCTGCCCGAGTACTTT.

Points on this clonotype: Germline and junction disagree at one end, which may indicate a read error. The chain carries TRBV5-1 and TRBJ2-1; a weak D match, TRBD2 (5 bases). The CDR3 is made up of 15 amino acids. Germline V gene sequence: CDR1 SGHRS, CDR2 YFSETQ. CDR3 DNA sequence: TGCGCCAGCAGCTTGGTTGGGGAGTCCTACAATGGGCAGTTCTTC. This encodes CASSLVGESYNGQFF.

In nucleotides, the CDR3 is TGTGCCAGCAGCTTAGGGAAGAGTGCGGGTCCCACAGATACGCAGTATTTT. Residues: CASSLGKSAGPTDTQYF. This sequence joins TRBV11-3 and TRBJ2-3; weak D call: TRBD2 (5 bases). CDR3 length: 17 amino acids. V lost 1 base and J 2 bases, leaving 16 bases between the germline ends. Germline V gene sequence: CDR1 SGHNT, CDR2 YENEEA.

With respect to this clonotype: One end of the junction does not line up with germline, which may come from a read error. This chain connects TRBV4-2 to TRBJ2-5; TRBD2 matches 10 bases. Looked up from germline, CDR1 is LGHNA and CDR2 is YNFKEQ. The CDR3 has 18 residues. This CDR3 is CTSSQVGLKLAGQETQYF. For the CDR3, the DNA is TGTACCAGCAGCCAAGTAGGTCTGAAACTAGCGGGACAAGAGACCCAGTACTTC.

Worth noting for this clonotype: In this CDR3 the conserved last residue, phenylalanine or tryptophan, is missing, so a read error is likely. The genes are TRBV24-1 and TRBJ2-3, with TRBD2 matching over 7 bases. The germline V gene encodes CDR1 KGHDR and CDR2 SFDVKD. The length of the CDR3 is 16 residues. The CDR3 reads CATSGRGTTSTDTQYL. In nucleotides, the CDR3 is TGCGCCACTAGTGGGAGGGGAACGACTAGCACAGATACGCAGTATCTT.

This clonotype was detected only once. One end of the junction does not line up with germline, which may come from a read error. For the CDR3, the DNA is TGTGCGAGCAGCTCCGTTGGGCCAGTCCCAGAGACCCAGTACTTC. Its protein is CASSSVGPVPETQYF. This rearrangement joins TRBV11-2 to TRBJ2-5; the D is unclear. Germline CDR1 SGHAT, CDR2 FQNNGV. CDR3 length equals 15 residues.

With respect to this clonotype: Without the conserved terminal phenylalanine or tryptophan, this CDR3 likely stems from a read error. The chain is built from TRBV29-1 and TRBJ1-1; maybe TRBD1 (6 bases). Trimming removed 7 bases from V and 8 bases from J, with 14 bases in between. CDR3 length: 11 residues. Germline V gives CDR1 SQVTM, CDR2 ANQGSEA. Here the CDR3 reads CSAGGPGEAFL. The DNA of the CDR3 is TGCAGCGCCGGGGGCCCCGGCGAAGCTTTCTTA.

With respect to this clonotype: Germline is not matched at one junction end, which may reflect a read error. This CDR3 is CASRKGQRFGLNTGELFF. The CDR3 region has the DNA TGCGCCAGCAGGAAGGGACAGAGGTTTGGGTTGAACACCGGGGAGCTGTTTTTT. The chain uses TRBV6-5 and TRBJ2-2; TRBD1 matches at 7 bases. Germline lookup yields CDR1 MNHEY and CDR2 SVGAGI. The CDR3 runs 18 residues.

Concerning this clonotype itself: At one of its ends the junction is not consistent with the germline gene, which may arise from a read error. V usage is TRBV5-6 and J usage is TRBJ1-6; no firm D call. Looked up from germline, CDR1 is SGHDT and CDR2 is YYEEEE. CDR3 length: 15 amino acids. In nucleotides, the CDR3 is TGTGCCAGCAGCCCGAGGACTCCAGCGAATTCACCCCTCCACTTC. Translating gives CASSPRTPANSPLHF.

A word on this clonotype: A junction end diverges from the germline sequence, so it may reflect a read error. The V call is TRBV4-1, the J call TRBJ2-1, with a weak D call TRBD2 (5 bases). Germline V gene sequence: CDR1 MGHRA, CDR2 YSYEKL. The CDR3 is 18 residues long. CDR3 sequence reads: CASSQDPQLGPTYNEQSF. The CDR3 DNA follows: TGCGCCAGCAGCCAAGATCCCCAACTAGGTCCCACCTACAATGAGCAGTCCTTC.

Points on this clonotype: A read error is likely, as this CDR3 ends without the conserved phenylalanine or tryptophan. The chain recombines TRBV29-1 with TRBJ1-1; D possibly corresponds to TRBD1 (5 bases). Germline CDR1 reads SQVTM; CDR2 reads ANQGSEA. Trimming took 7 bases from V and 1 from J, leaving 16 bases between them. CDR3 length equals 14 residues. The CDR3 protein is CSAGTGQGNTEAFL. CDR3 sequence (DNA): TGCAGCGCTGGAACAGGACAAGGGAACACTGAAGCTTTCTTA.

The chain combines TRBV11-2 with TRBJ2-7, with TRBD2 matching over 10 bases. Looked up from germline, CDR1 is SGHAT and CDR2 is FQNNGV. The J segment lost 6 bases and the V segment lost 0 bases, leaving 5 bases of the junction unmatched. The CDR3 covers 15 residues. CDR3 nucleotides: TGTGCCAGCAGCTTAGAGCCTAGCGGGAGCGGCGAGCAGTACTTC. It translates to CASSLEPSGSGEQYF.

The chain employs TRBV28 and TRBJ2-2, with D perhaps TRBD1 (6 bases). CDR1 is MDHEN, CDR2 SYDVKM, per germline. Trimming took off 7 bases at V and 6 bases at J, with 18 bases between the two ends. The CDR3 loop spans 15 amino acids. CDR3 residues: CASIIDRRKAGELFF. The CDR3 bases are TGTGCCAGCATCATAGACAGGAGAAAGGCCGGGGAGCTGTTTTTT.